Presented here are 21 T cell receptor beta chains from one specimen sequenced in a study of blood T cell repertoires in COVID-19. The method was immunoSEQ multiplex PCR; TCRdb's version includes in-frame clones alone and lacks a portion of them. The sample shows roughly 280,000 clones, 87% of them seen only once. Sequenced material: peripheral blood. These receptors were collected from a woman between 45 and 60 years old who had recovered from COVID-19.

The chain recombines TRBV27 with TRBJ2-1, with a tentative D call TRBD2 (7 bases). The germline V gene encodes CDR1 MNHEY and CDR2 SMNVEV (reference sequence). The CDR3 is 15 amino acids. Trimming took off 0 bases at V and 5 bases at J, with 11 bases between the two ends. CDR3 in amino acids: CASSLSGGADNEQFF. The CDR3 DNA sequence: TGTGCCAGCAGTTTATCGGGGGGGGCCGACAATGAGCAGTTCTTC.

The V and J genes are TRBV19 and TRBJ1-1, with a tentative D call TRBD1 (6 bases). The ends were cut back, 5 bases at V and 1 base at J, with 8 bases in the middle. CDR1 and CDR2 (germline): LNHDA, SQIVND (reference sequence). This CDR3 contains 13 residues. The CDR3 nucleotides are TGTGCCAGTAGTCGGGGACAGAACACTGAAGCTTTCTTT. Its translation is CASSRGQNTEAFF. Drawing the rest from reference TRBV19 and TRBJ1-1, the complete variable domain is DGGITQSPKYLFRKEGQNVTLSCEQNLNHDAMYWYRQDPGQGLRLIYYSQIVNDFQKGDIAEGYSVSREKKESFPLTVTSAQKNPTAFYLCASSRGQNTEAFFGQGTRLTVV.

V usage is TRBV5-6 and J usage is TRBJ2-5; tentative D call: TRBD1 (6 bases). Germline V gives CDR1 SGHDT, CDR2 YYEEEE. V lost 0 bases, J lost 3 bases, and 9 bases lay in between. The CDR3 has 14 amino acids. The CDR3 nucleotides are TGTGCCAGCAGCTTGGGTCCAGGGGAAGAGACCCAGTACTTC. Translated, it gives CASSLGPGEETQYF. The entire variable domain, with the rest obtained from reference TRBV5-6 and TRBJ2-5, is as follows: DAGVTQSPTHLIKTRGQQVTLRCSPKSGHDTVSWYQQALGQGPQFIFQYYEEEERQRGNFPDRFSGHQFPNYSSELNVNALLLGDSALYLCASSLGPGEETQYFGPGTRLLVL.

This clone has a handful of counts. The chain recombines TRBV5-1 with TRBJ2-7, with D perhaps matching TRBD2 (6 bases). V lost 3 bases and J lost 2, with 15 bases in between. The CDR3 has 15 amino acids. Germline CDR1 is SGHRS and CDR2 is YFSETQ. CDR3 sequence (DNA): TGCGCCAGCAGCTCCGCTGGTGGAGGGGCCTACGAGCAGTACTTC. Translated: CASSSAGGGAYEQYF. Complete variable domain (other parts from reference TRBV5-1 and TRBJ2-7): KAGVTQTPRYLIKTRGQQVTLSCSPISGHRSVSWYQQTPGQGLQFLFEYFSETQRNKGNFPGRFSGRQFSNSRSEMNVSTLELGDSALYLCASSSAGGGAYEQYFGPGTRLTVT.

The chain joins TRBV5-1 to TRBJ2-7; 9 bases match TRBD1. Germline CDR1 reads SGHRS; CDR2 reads YFSETQ. The ends lost 5 bases at V and 2 bases at J; junction bases unmatched: 2. The CDR3 runs to 13 residues. The CDR3 bases are TGCGCCAGCAGGGGGACAGGGACCTACGAGCAGTACTTC. It encodes CASRGTGTYEQYF.

The genes are TRBV19 and TRBJ2-4; 7 bases match TRBD2. With 1 base clipped from V and 1 base from J, the junction kept 10 bases outside the gene matches. The germline gives CDR1 LNHDA, CDR2 SQIVND (reference sequence). The CDR3 consists of 18 residues. The CDR3 sequence is CASSIGPFGGRAKNIQYF. The CDR3 DNA reads as TGTGCCAGTAGTATAGGCCCCTTCGGGGGGAGGGCCAAAAACATTCAGTACTTC.

The chain employs TRBV30 and TRBJ2-7; 7 bases match TRBD1. CDR3 length equals 13 residues. With 2 bases clipped from V and 3 bases from J, the junction kept 4 bases outside the gene matches. Per germline, CDR1 GTSNPN and CDR2 SVGIG (reference sequence). The CDR3 here is CAWSTGQDYEQYF. DNA of the CDR3: TGTGCCTGGAGTACCGGACAGGACTACGAGCAGTACTTC.

The chain uses TRBV7-2 and TRBJ1-5, with D hard to call. The germline V gene encodes CDR1 SGHTA and CDR2 FQGNSA. V was clipped by 5 bases and J by 9 bases, with 14 bases between them. The CDR3 covers 13 residues. The DNA for the CDR3 is TGTGCCAGCAGCCGGGAGGCGGGGTGGCCCCAGCATTTT. This sequence encodes CASSREAGWPQHF. The full variable domain, with the rest looked up from reference TRBV7-2 and TRBJ1-5, is GAGVSQSPSNKVTEKGKDVELRCDPISGHTALYWYRQSLGQGLEFLIYFQGNSAPDKSGLPSDRFSAERTGGSVSTLTIQRTQQEDSAVYLCASSREAGWPQHFGDGTRLSIL.

This chain connects TRBV6-6 to TRBJ2-7, with 8 bases identical to TRBD1. V lost 6 bases, J lost 3 bases, and 10 bases stayed unmatched. Germline CDR1 reads MNHNY; CDR2 reads SVGAGI (reference sequence). This CDR3 is built from 15 residues. The CDR3 region has the DNA TGTGCCAGCAGCCCCACAGGGGGTGGACGCTACGAGCAGTACTTC. Translated: CASSPTGGGRYEQYF.

V gene TRBV2 combines with J gene TRBJ1-2; 9 nucleotides line up with TRBD1. CDR3 length equals 14 residues. J lost 4 bases, V lost 9 bases, and 9 bases had no gene match. Germline V gene lookup returns CDR1 SNHLY and CDR2 FYNNEI. CDR3 nucleotide sequence: TGTGCCAGTCGGGGGGACAGGGTTCTCTATGGCTACACCTTC. This codes for CASRGDRVLYGYTF.

The chain carries TRBV30 and TRBJ2-7; D remains unclear. Between the trimmed V and J ends, which lost 7 bases and 0 bases, there was a span of 13 bases. This CDR3 is 13 amino acids long. From germline, CDR1 is GTSNPN and CDR2 SVGIG (reference sequence). For the CDR3, the DNA is TGTGCCTCCCTTCGCGGCCTCTCCTACGAGCAGTACTTC. Encoded protein: CASLRGLSYEQYF.

The genes are TRBV7-9 and TRBJ2-1; TRBD1 might be the D (6 bases). This CDR3 region has 13 residues. Germline CDR1 is SEHNR and CDR2 is FQNEAQ (reference sequence). The V end was cut by 3 bases, the J end by 7 bases, with 10 bases between. The CDR3 region is CASSLDSSNEQFF. CDR3 bases: TGTGCCAGCAGCTTGGACAGTTCGAATGAGCAGTTCTTC.

The chain employs TRBV5-4 and TRBJ1-2; the match to TRBD1 covers 9 bases. CDR1 and CDR2 from the germline V gene are SGHNT and YYREEE (reference sequence). The J segment lost 6 bases and the V segment lost 2 bases, leaving 11 bases of the junction unmatched. The CDR3 contains 16 residues. DNA for the CDR3: TGTGCCAGCAGCTTAGTAGGACAGGGGCACTTAGATGGCTACACCTTC. Protein product: CASSLVGQGHLDGYTF.

The CDR3: CASTRDRVLETQYF. Written as DNA, the CDR3 is TGTGCCAGCACCCGGGACAGGGTCTTGGAGACCCAGTACTTC. The chain joins TRBV6-6 to TRBJ2-5; 9 nucleotides align to TRBD1. V was clipped by 7 bases and J by 5 bases; unmatched bases: 8. The CDR3 contains 14 residues. The germline CDR1 and CDR2 sequences are MNHNY and SVGAGI (reference sequence).

This rearrangement joins TRBV2 to TRBJ2-7, with D perhaps TRBD2 (6 bases). The V end lost 8 bases, the J end lost 6 bases, and 11 bases lay between the germline ends. Germline values: CDR1 SNHLY, CDR2 FYNNEI. The CDR3 has 11 residues. CDR3 sequence reads: CASPRGGEQYF. The CDR3 DNA is TGTGCCAGCCCAAGGGGAGGCGAGCAGTACTTC.

This clone was counted a single time. The V and J genes are TRBV5-1 and TRBJ2-7; a possible D gene is TRBD1 (6 bases). Germline CDR1 SGHRS, CDR2 YFSETQ. With 0 bases removed from V and 0 bases from J, the gap between germline ends came to 16 bases. CDR3 length: 17 amino acids. CDR3 in amino acids: CASSLDAGVSFSYEQYF. In DNA, the CDR3 is TGCGCCAGCAGCTTGGATGCAGGGGTGTCATTCTCCTACGAGCAGTACTTC.

The V gene is TRBV4-1, the J gene TRBJ2-5; TRBD2 matches at 7 bases. This CDR3 has 17 residues. The germline V gene has CDR1 MGHRA and CDR2 YSYEKL. J was trimmed by 4 bases and V by 0 bases; bases with no gene match: 11. The DNA for the CDR3 is TGCGCCAGCAGCCAAGAACGATGGCGGGAGAGGGGAGAGACCCAGTACTTC. Its translation is CASSQERWRERGETQYF.

Here the CDR3 reads CASSSSSTSGIGDTQYF. The CDR3 DNA reads TGTGCCAGCAGCTCCTCATCGACTAGCGGGATAGGAGATACGCAGTATTTT. The chain has TRBV7-9 and TRBJ2-3; 11 bases are shared with TRBD2. The CDR3 has 17 residues. The V segment lost 4 bases and the J segment 5 bases; nucleotides outside the gene matches: 11. Germline assignment: CDR1 SEHNR and CDR2 FQNEAQ (reference sequence). The full variable domain, with the rest looked up from reference TRBV7-9 and TRBJ2-3, is DTGVSQNPRHKITKRGQNVTFRCDPISEHNRLYWYRQTLGQGPEFLTYFQNEAQLEKSRLLSDRFSAERPKGSFSTLEIQRTEQGDSAMYLCASSSSSTSGIGDTQYFGPGTRLTVL.

V usage is TRBV2 and J usage is TRBJ2-5, with TRBD1 matching over 8 bases. Germline trimming cut 6 bases from V and 9 bases from J; bases unmatched to any gene: 9. Germline values: CDR1 SNHLY, CDR2 FYNNEI. The CDR3 is 13 residues long. The CDR3 region is CASSKDQQGAQYF. The CDR3, as DNA: TGTGCCAGCAGCAAGGACCAACAGGGGGCCCAGTACTTC.

V is TRBV10-3 and J is TRBJ2-7; D unclear. Germline-derived CDR1 and CDR2 are ENHRY and SYGVKD. This CDR3 contains 14 residues. The V end was cut by 5 bases, the J end by 0 bases, with 11 bases between. CDR3 residues: CAISPTGSSYEQYF. DNA for the CDR3: TGTGCCATCAGTCCAACTGGTAGCTCCTACGAGCAGTACTTC.

Details on this clone: A junction boundary mismatches the germline segment, possibly from a read error. The chain joins TRBV7-6 to TRBJ2-7; a weak D match, TRBD1 (6 bases). CDR3 length equals 11 residues. CDR1 and CDR2 from the germline V gene are SGHVS and FNYEAQ. The CDR3 loop is CASSLSWGRNF. DNA of the CDR3: TGTGCCAGCAGCTTATCTTGGGGGCGCAACTTC.